Each of the 17 T cell receptor beta chains below was sequenced from the same sample in a study of blood T cell repertoires in COVID-19 (dated by TCRdb to 2020 to 2022). The library relied on the immunoSEQ multiplex PCR assay. Sourced from immuneACCESS, this table was stored by TCRdb with only in-frame sequences that have V and J called. A share of the clones is absent; for the studies checked, an unresolved V gene accounts for under half, and the remainder has no known explanation. The sample table records a few hundred thousand clones; 80% to 90% of these occur just once. Clones ranked in the top ten supply 7.1% of the sample. The sequenced material came from peripheral blood. Every receptor here comes from a woman aged 55-70 years with COVID-19, enrolled during active disease.

The V call is TRBV5-4, the J call TRBJ1-4; D perhaps matches TRBD1 (5 bases). V lost 3 bases and J 6 bases, leaving 9 bases between the germline ends. Germline loops: CDR1 SGHNT, CDR2 YYREEE (reference sequence). This CDR3 comprises 13 residues. The CDR3 spells CASSSQGYEKLFF. CDR3 nucleotides: TGTGCCAGCAGCTCTCAGGGATATGAAAAACTGTTTTTT.

The table lists this clone with many counts. J is TRBJ2-2 and V is TRBV10-1; no clear D gene. Looked up from germline, CDR1 is WNHNN and CDR2 is SYGVQD (reference sequence). Trimming pared 6 bases from V and 4 bases from J, leaving 24 bases between. The CDR3 has 18 amino acids. The CDR3 nucleotides read TGCGCCAGCAGCCCTAGAATCGGTAGAAGTGGGTTCACCGGGGAGCTGTTTTTT. Translated: CASSPRIGRSGFTGELFF.

DNA for the CDR3: TGTGCCAGCAGCTCGGGGGGCGGCGGGGAGCTGTTTTTT. Its translation is CASSSGGGGELFF. This chain connects TRBV7-2 to TRBJ2-2; possible D gene TRBD2, 7 bases. CDR1 and CDR2 from the germline V gene are SGHTA and FQGNSA. This CDR3 spans 13 amino acids. The V end was cut by 4 bases, the J end by 7 bases, with 10 bases between.

This chain links TRBV14 with TRBJ2-4; no clear D gene. The germline V gene encodes CDR1 SGHDN and CDR2 FVKESK. V lost 4 bases to trimming and J lost 3 bases, with 13 bases between them. This CDR3 has 15 residues. The CDR3 region is CASSRRWSGKNIQYF. CDR3 in DNA: TGTGCCAGCAGCCGTCGATGGTCAGGCAAAAACATTCAGTACTTC. The complete variable domain, with remaining parts taken from reference TRBV14 and TRBJ2-4, reads EAGVTQFPSHSVIEKGQTVTLRCDPISGHDNLYWYRRVMGKEIKFLLHFVKESKQDESGMPNNRFLAERTGGTYSTLKVQPAELEDSGVYFCASSRRWSGKNIQYFGAGTRLSVL.

This rearrangement joins TRBV9 to TRBJ1-1, with a weak D call TRBD1 (6 bases). The V end was cut by 1 base, the J end by 0 bases, with 10 bases between. Germline V gene data show CDR1 as SGDLS and CDR2 as YYNGEE. CDR3 length: 15 amino acids. The CDR3 DNA follows: TGTGCCAGCAGCGTAACGGGGGGCATGAACACTGAAGCTTTCTTT. The encoded protein is CASSVTGGMNTEAFF.

V is TRBV27 and J is TRBJ2-5; 15 bases line up with TRBD2. There are 14 residues in the CDR3. J lost 4 bases, V lost 6 bases, and 0 bases had no gene match. Germline V gene data show CDR1 as MNHEY and CDR2 as SMNVEV (reference sequence). DNA of the CDR3: TGTGCCAGCAGGGGACTAGCGGGGGGAGAGACCCAGTACTTC. Its translation: CASRGLAGGETQYF.

In DNA, the CDR3 is TGTGCCATCAGTTCTCAGGCCCCTAACTATGGCTACACCTTC. It encodes CAISSQAPNYGYTF. The genes are TRBV10-3 and TRBJ1-2; no reliable D call. The V and J ends lost 5 bases and 0 bases respectively, with 10 bases between them. This CDR3 spans 14 amino acids. The germline CDR1 and CDR2 sequences are ENHRY and SYGVKD.

V and J are TRBV4-2 and TRBJ2-7; D uncertain. Germline CDR1 LGHNA, CDR2 YNFKEQ. This CDR3 comprises 17 residues. V was cut by 1 base and J by 1 base, with 17 bases left in between. The CDR3 region is CASSQGLIGARSYEQYF. The CDR3 bases are TGTGCCAGCAGCCAAGGACTTATAGGTGCTAGGTCCTACGAGCAGTACTTC.

In its sample, this clone was seen once. This chain connects TRBV3-1 (or the pseudogene TRBV3-2) to TRBJ2-2; TRBD2 matches 10 bases. Looked up from germline, CDR1 is LGHDT and CDR2 is YNNKEL (reference sequence). The CDR3 runs 18 residues. With V trimmed by 0 bases and J by 5 bases, 9 bases remained unmatched. The CDR3 nucleotides are TGTGCCAGCAGCCAAGAATATAGCGGGGGGAAGATAACCGGGGAGCTGTTTTTT. Amino acid sequence: CASSQEYSGGKITGELFF.

This clone was counted a single time. The rearrangement links TRBV19 to TRBJ1-5; tentatively, D is TRBD1 (5 bases). Trimming took off 3 bases at V and 2 bases at J, with 11 bases between the two ends. The CDR3 length is 15 residues. Germline V gene lookup returns CDR1 LNHDA and CDR2 SQIVND (reference sequence). The CDR3 DNA reads TGTGCCAGTAGTATGGGGGGAAAGGGCAATCAGCCCCAGCATTTT. Translated, it gives CASSMGGKGNQPQHF.

The chain couples TRBV9 to TRBJ2-3, with D unclear. This CDR3 spans 16 amino acids. Trimming removed 4 bases from V and 2 bases from J, with 17 bases in between. In germline, CDR1 is SGDLS, CDR2 YYNGEE. The CDR3 DNA is TGTGCCAGCAGCCCAGAGGTTGTAGTTTACACAGATACGCAGTATTTT. This codes for CASSPEVVVYTDTQYF. The variable domain in full, with the rest retrieved from reference TRBV9 and TRBJ2-3, is DSGVTQTPKHLITATGQRVTLRCSPRSGDLSVYWYQQSLDQGLQFLIQYYNGEERAKGNILERFSAQQFPDLHSELNLSSLELGDSALYFCASSPEVVVYTDTQYFGPGTRLTVL.

The chain is built from TRBV6-5 and TRBJ2-7; 11 positions match TRBD2. The germline V gene has CDR1 MNHEY and CDR2 SVGAGI. The CDR3 is 13 amino acids. Germline trimming cut 6 bases from V and 3 bases from J; bases unmatched to any gene: 1. The CDR3 reads CASSGLAGYEQYF. CDR3 coding DNA: TGTGCCAGCAGCGGACTAGCGGGCTACGAGCAGTACTTC.

This rearrangement joins TRBV9 to TRBJ2-1; 7 nucleotides match TRBD2. The CDR3 runs to 15 residues. Trimming removed 3 bases from V and 0 bases from J; junction bases left unmatched: 3. CDR1 is SGDLS and CDR2 is YYNGEE in the germline V gene. DNA of the CDR3: TGTGCCAGCAGCGATCGGGGGGACTCCTACAATGAGCAGTTCTTC. Encoded protein: CASSDRGDSYNEQFF.

This clone was picked up a small number of times. J is TRBJ2-5 and V is TRBV10-3; weak D call: TRBD2 (5 bases). Trimming took 2 bases from V and 2 from J, leaving 9 bases between them. The germline CDR1 and CDR2 sequences are ENHRY and SYGVKD. The CDR3 length is 14 residues. The CDR3 nucleotides are TGTGCCATCAGTGAGCGGGGAGCGCAAGAGACCCAGTACTTC. Its protein is CAISERGAQETQYF.

The chain recombines TRBV10-3 with TRBJ2-5, with TRBD2 matching 15 bases. The CDR3 covers 14 residues. From germline, CDR1 is ENHRY and CDR2 SYGVKD. V lost 10 bases to trimming and J lost 5 bases; unmatched junction nucleotides: 5. CDR3 residues: CATGTSGGYETQYF. DNA of the CDR3: TGTGCCACCGGGACTAGCGGGGGGTATGAGACCCAGTACTTC.

The chain uses TRBV6-2 or TRBV6-3 and TRBJ1-2, with D perhaps matching TRBD1 (6 bases). In germline, CDR1 is MNHEY, CDR2 SVGEGT. This CDR3 spans 13 amino acids. Trimming removed 6 bases at V and 6 bases at J, with 14 bases between. The CDR3 DNA follows: TGTGCCAGCAGCACCGGACAGTCAAATGGCTACACCTTC. Encoded protein: CASSTGQSNGYTF.

The genes are TRBV5-1 and TRBJ1-6; 8 positions agree with TRBD1. V shed 0 bases, J shed 1 base, and the junction held 9 bases outside the gene matches. Per the germline V gene, CDR1 is SGHRS and CDR2 is YFSETQ. The CDR3 covers 19 residues. CDR3 DNA sequence: TGCGCCAGCAGCTTGGGTGTCCCGGGACAGGCATCCTATAATTCACCCCTCCACTTT. Protein product: CASSLGVPGQASYNSPLHF.